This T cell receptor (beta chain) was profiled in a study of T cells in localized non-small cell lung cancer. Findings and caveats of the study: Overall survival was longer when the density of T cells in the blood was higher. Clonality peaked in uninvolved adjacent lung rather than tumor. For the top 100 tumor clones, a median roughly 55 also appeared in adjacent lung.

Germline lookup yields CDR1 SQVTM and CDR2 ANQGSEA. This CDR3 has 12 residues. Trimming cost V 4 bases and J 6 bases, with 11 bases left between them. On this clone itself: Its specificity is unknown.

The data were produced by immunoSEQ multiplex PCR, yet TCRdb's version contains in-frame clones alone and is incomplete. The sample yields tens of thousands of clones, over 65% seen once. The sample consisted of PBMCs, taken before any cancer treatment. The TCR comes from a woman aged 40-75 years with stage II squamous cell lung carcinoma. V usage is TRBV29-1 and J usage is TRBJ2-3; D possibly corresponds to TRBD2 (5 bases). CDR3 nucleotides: TGCAGCGTTGGGCGGCGAGGGGATACGCAGTATTTT. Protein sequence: CSVGRRGDTQYF.